The clone carrying this TCR beta chain was observed a handful of times. The data derive from a study of molecular identifiers for immune sequencing clone quantification. V lost 6 bases and J lost 5, with 14 bases in between. This CDR3 is 13 amino acids long. Per germline, CDR1 MGHDK and CDR2 SYGVNS. TCRdb independently ran MiXCR on the PCR reads; one entry per CDR3 protein. This table holds approximately 550,000 distinct CDR3 sequences, around 25% found once. This receptor was taken from a human donor in good health. Some libraries in this study had Jurkat cell RNA spiked in. Sample: naive CD8+ T cells from blood, with Jurkat cell RNA spiked in. Noted subset: FACS-sorted CD8+CD4-CCR7+CD45RA+ naive T cells. J is TRBJ2-7 and V is TRBV25-1; D is perhaps TRBD2 (5 bases). CDR3 residues: CASSGGVTNEQYF. The CDR3 DNA is TGTGCCAGCAGCGGAGGAGTAACTAACGAGCAGTACTTC.